This TCR beta chain was identified during a study of cytomegalovirus exposure and HLA in healthy donors. General observations from the study: An analysis that came later showed most CMV-associated TCR beta chains appearing HLA-restricted. The authors listed around 150 TCR beta chains as cytomegalovirus-associated.

For this clone: Its antigen is unidentified.

The study ran its PCR with 60 Vbeta and 13 Jbeta primers. Method: immunoSEQ multiplex PCR; TCRdb's copy keeps in-frame clones and lacks some. Recorded here are under 150,000 clones; the top ten clones represent roughly 2%. V lost 2 bases to trimming and J lost 1 base; unmatched junction nucleotides: 2. CDR3 length: 17 residues. Germline assignment: CDR1 KGHSH and CDR2 LQKENI. The sequence derives from an older woman in good health and CMV-seronegative. Sequencing was performed on PBMCs. The chain carries TRBV18 and TRBJ2-3, with 14 bases fitting TRBD2. Written as DNA, the CDR3 is TGTGCCAGCTCACCAGGACTAGCGGGGGGCCGCACAGATACGCAGTATTTT. Translating it yields CASSPGLAGGRTDTQYF.